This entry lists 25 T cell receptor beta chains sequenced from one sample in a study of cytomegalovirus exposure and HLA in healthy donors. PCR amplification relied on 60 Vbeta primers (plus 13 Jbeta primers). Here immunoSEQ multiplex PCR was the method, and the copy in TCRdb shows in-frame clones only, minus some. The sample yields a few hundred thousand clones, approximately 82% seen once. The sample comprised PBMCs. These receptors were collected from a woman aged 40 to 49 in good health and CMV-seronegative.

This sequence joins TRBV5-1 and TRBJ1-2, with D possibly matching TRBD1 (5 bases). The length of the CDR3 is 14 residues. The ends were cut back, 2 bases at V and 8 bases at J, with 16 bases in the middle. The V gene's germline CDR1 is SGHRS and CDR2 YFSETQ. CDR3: CASSFPGGGTGYTF. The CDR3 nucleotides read TGCGCCAGCAGCTTCCCCGGGGGGGGAACAGGCTACACCTTC.

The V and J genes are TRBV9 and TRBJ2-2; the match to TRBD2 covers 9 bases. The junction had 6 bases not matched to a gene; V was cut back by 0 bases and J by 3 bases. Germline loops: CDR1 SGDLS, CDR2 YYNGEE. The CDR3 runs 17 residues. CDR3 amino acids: CASSVAAGGRYTGELFF. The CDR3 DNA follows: TGTGCCAGCAGCGTAGCAGCGGGGGGCCGTTACACCGGGGAGCTGTTTTTT.

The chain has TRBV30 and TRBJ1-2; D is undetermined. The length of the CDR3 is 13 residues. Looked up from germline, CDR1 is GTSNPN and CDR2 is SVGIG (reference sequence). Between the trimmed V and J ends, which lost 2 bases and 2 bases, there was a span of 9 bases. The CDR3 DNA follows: TGTGCCTGGAGTCCACTCGGGAACTATGGCTACACCTTC. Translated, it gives CAWSPLGNYGYTF.

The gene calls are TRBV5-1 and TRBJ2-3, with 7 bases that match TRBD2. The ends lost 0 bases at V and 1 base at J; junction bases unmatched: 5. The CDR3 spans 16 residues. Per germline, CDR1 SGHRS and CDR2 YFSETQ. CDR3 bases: TGCGCCAGCAGCTTGGGTAGCGGGCGCCGCACAGATACGCAGTATTTT. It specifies CASSLGSGRRTDTQYF.

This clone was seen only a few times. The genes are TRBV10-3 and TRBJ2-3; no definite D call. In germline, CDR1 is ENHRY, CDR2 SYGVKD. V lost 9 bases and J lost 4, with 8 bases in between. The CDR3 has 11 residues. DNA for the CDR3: TGTGCCATTCGTGTCGCAGATACGCAGTATTTT. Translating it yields CAIRVADTQYF.

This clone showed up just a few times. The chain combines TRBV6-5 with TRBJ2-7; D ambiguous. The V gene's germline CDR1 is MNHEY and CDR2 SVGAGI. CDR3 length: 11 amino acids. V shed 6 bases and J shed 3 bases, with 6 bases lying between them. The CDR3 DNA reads TGTGCCAGCAGAAATCACTACGAGCAGTACTTC. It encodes CASRNHYEQYF.

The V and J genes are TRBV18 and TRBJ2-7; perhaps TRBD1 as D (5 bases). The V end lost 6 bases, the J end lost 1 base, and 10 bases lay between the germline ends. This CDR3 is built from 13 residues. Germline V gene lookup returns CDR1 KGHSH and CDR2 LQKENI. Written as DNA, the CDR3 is TGTGCCAGCTCCCAAAGACAGTCCTACGAGCAGTACTTC. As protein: CASSQRQSYEQYF.

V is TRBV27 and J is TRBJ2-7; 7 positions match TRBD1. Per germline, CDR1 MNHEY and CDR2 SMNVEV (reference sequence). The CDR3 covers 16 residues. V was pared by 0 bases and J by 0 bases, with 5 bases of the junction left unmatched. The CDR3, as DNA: TGTGCCAGCAGTTTATCGAGGGGGACAGTCTCCTACGAGCAGTACTTC. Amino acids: CASSLSRGTVSYEQYF.

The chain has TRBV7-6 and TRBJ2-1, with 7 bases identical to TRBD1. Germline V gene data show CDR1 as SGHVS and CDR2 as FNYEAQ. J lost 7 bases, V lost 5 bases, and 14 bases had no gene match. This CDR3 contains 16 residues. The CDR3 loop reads CASSPHDPGTANEQFF. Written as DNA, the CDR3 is TGTGCCAGCAGCCCACATGACCCCGGGACAGCAAATGAGCAGTTCTTC.

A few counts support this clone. CDR3: CASSPGGPGELFF. The CDR3 region has the DNA TGTGCCAGCAGCCCGGGGGGCCCCGGGGAGCTGTTTTTT. The chain joins TRBV5-4 to TRBJ2-2, with a possible D match to TRBD2 (7 bases). Germline loops: CDR1 SGHNT, CDR2 YYREEE (reference sequence). CDR3 length: 13 amino acids. Trimming shortened V by 4 bases and J by 6 bases, and 10 bases separated the two germline ends.

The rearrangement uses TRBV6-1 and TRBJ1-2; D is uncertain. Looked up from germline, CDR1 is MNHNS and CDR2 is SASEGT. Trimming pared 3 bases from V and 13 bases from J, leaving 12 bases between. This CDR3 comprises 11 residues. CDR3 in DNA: TGTGCCAGCAGTGATAGCGGGGATTGCACCTTC. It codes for CASSDSGDCTF.

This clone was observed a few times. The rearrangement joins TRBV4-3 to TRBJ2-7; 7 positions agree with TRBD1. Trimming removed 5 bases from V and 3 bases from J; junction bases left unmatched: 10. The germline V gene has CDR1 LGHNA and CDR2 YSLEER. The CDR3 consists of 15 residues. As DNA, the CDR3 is TGCGCCAGCAGCGCTAGCTTTGGGGACAGCTACGAGCAGTACTTC. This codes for CASSASFGDSYEQYF.

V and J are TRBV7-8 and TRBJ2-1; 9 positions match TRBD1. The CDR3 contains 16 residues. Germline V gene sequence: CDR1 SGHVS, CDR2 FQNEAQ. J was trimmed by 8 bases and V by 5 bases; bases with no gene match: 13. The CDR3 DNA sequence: TGTGCCAGCAGCCTCCGAAAGACAGGGGGTAATTATGAGCAGTTCTTC. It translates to CASSLRKTGGNYEQFF.

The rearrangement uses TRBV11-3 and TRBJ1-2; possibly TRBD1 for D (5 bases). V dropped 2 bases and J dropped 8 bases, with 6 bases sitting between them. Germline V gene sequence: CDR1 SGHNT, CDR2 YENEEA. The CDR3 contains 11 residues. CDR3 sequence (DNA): TGTGCCAGCAGCTTAAAGGGGGGCTACACCTTC. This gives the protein CASSLKGGYTF.

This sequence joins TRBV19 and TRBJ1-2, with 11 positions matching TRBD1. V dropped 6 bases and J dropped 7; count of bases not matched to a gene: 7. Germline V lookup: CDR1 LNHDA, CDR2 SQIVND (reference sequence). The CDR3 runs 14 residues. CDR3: CASSYKGQGGGYTF. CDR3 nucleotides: TGTGCCAGTAGCTACAAGGGACAGGGGGGTGGCTACACCTTC.

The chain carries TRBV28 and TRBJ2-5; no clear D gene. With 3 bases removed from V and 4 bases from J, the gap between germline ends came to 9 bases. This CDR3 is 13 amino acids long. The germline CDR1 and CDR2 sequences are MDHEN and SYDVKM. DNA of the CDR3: TGTGCCAGCAGTTTGGTGGGCCCAGAGACCCAGTACTTC. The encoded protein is CASSLVGPETQYF.

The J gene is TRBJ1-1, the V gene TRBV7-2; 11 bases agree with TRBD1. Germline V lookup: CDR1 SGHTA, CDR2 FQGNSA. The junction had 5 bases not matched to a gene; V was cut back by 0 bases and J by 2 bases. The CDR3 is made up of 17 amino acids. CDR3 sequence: CASSLAGQGGTNTEAFF. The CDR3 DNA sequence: TGTGCCAGCAGCTTAGCGGGACAGGGGGGAACTAACACTGAAGCTTTCTTT.

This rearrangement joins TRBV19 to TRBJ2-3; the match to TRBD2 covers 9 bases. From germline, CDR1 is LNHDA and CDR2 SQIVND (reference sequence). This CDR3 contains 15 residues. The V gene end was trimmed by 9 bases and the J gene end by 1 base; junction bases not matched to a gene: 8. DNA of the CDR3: TGTGCCAGCCGCCTTACTAGCGGGCGCACAGATACGCAGTATTTT. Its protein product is CASRLTSGRTDTQYF. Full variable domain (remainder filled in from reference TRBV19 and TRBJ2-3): DGGITQSPKYLFRKEGQNVTLSCEQNLNHDAMYWYRQDPGQGLRLIYYSQIVNDFQKGDIAEGYSVSREKKESFPLTVTSAQKNPTAFYLCASRLTSGRTDTQYFGPGTRLTVL.

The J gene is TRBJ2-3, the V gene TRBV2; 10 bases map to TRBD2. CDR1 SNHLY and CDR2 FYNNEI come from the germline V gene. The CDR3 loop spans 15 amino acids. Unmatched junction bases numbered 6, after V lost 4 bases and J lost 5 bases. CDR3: CASSVQRGGIDTQYF. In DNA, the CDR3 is TGTGCCAGCAGTGTACAGCGGGGGGGAATAGATACGCAGTATTTT. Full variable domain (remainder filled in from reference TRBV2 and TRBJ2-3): EPEVTQTPSHQVTQMGQEVILRCVPISNHLYFYWYRQILGQKVEFLVSFYNNEISEKSEIFDDQFSVERPDGSNFTLKIRSTKLEDSAMYFCASSVQRGGIDTQYFGPGTRLTVL.

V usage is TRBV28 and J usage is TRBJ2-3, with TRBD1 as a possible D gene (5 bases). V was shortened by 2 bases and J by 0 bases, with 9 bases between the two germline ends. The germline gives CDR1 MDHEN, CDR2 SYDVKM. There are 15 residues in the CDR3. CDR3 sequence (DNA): TGTGCCAGCAGTTTAGCAGGGTCTAGCACAGATACGCAGTATTTT. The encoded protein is CASSLAGSSTDTQYF.

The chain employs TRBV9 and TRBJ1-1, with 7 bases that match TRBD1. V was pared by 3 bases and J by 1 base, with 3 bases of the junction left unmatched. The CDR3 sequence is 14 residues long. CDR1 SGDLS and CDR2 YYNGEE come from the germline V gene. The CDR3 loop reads CASSGGQWNTEAFF. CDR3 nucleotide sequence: TGTGCCAGCAGCGGGGGACAGTGGAACACTGAAGCTTTCTTT.

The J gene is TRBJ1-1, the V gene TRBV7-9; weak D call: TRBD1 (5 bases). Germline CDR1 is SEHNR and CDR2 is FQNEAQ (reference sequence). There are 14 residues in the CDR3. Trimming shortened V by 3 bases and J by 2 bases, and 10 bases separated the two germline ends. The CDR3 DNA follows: TGTGCCAGCAGCTTCGAGGACATTAACACTGAAGCTTTCTTT. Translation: CASSFEDINTEAFF. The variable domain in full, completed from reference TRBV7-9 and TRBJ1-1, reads DTGVSQNPRHKITKRGQNVTFRCDPISEHNRLYWYRQTLGQGPEFLTYFQNEAQLEKSRLLSDRFSAERPKGSFSTLEIQRTEQGDSAMYLCASSFEDINTEAFFGQGTRLTVV.

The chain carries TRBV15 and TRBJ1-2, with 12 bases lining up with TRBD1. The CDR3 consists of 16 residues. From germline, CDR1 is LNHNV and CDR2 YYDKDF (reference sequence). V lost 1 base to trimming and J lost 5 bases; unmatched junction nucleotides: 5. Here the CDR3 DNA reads TGTGCCACCAGCAGAGGGGGGACAGGGGGCTGGTATGGCTACACCTTC. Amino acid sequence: CATSRGGTGGWYGYTF.

The CDR3 DNA reads as TGTGCCAGCAGCTTGGGGGGTGTGGCGGCTAACTATGGCTACACCTTC. It codes for CASSLGGVAANYGYTF. V usage is TRBV7-8 and J usage is TRBJ1-2; a weak D match, TRBD1 (5 bases). CDR1 SGHVS and CDR2 FQNEAQ come from the germline V gene. This CDR3 has 16 amino acids. Trimming took off 3 bases at V and 0 bases at J, with 14 bases between the two ends.

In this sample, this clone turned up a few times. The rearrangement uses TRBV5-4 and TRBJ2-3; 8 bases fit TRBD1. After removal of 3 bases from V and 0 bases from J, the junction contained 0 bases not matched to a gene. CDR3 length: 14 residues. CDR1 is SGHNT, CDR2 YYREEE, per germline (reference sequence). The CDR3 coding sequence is TGTGCCAGCAGCTGGACAGGGAGCACAGATACGCAGTATTTT. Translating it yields CASSWTGSTDTQYF.